The following is a T cell receptor beta chain sequence with its context. The entry originates in a study of spatial heterogeneity in lung cancer. Germline V gene data show CDR1 as MNHNS and CDR2 as SASEGT. The CDR3 runs 15 residues. The junction had 8 bases not matched to a gene; V was cut back by 3 bases and J by 8 bases. This sample's time point: sample taken at primary tumor resection. Untreated early-stage non-small cell lung cancer patients, fewer than 85 in total, were the donors. Every TCR cDNA molecule bore a unique molecular identifier. TCRdb redid the calling of the 5' RACE reads with MiXCR, one entry per CDR3 protein. The table has tens of thousands of distinct CDR3 sequences, about 8% seen once.

The chain couples TRBV6-1 to TRBJ2-1, with 9 bases aligning to TRBD2. The sample in question was PBMCs, obtained at surgery. The sequence derives from a male donor with early-stage non-small cell lung cancer. In DNA form, the CDR3 reads TGTGCCAGCAGTGACGTAGCGGGAGTCCGCGATGAGCAGTTCTTC. It is translated as CASSDVAGVRDEQFF.